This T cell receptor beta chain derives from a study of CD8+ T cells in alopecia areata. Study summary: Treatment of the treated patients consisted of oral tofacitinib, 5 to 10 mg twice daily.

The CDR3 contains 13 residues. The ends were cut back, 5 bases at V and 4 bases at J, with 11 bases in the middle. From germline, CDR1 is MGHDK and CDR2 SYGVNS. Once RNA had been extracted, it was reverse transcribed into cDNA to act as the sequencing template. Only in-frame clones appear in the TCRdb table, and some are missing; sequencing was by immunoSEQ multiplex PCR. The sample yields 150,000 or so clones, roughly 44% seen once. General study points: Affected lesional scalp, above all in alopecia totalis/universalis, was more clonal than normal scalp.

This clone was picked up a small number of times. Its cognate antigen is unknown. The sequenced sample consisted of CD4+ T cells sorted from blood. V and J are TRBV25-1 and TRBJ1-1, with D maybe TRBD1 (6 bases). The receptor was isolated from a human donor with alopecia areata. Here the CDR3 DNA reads TGTGCCAGCAGTAACACAGGGTTCACTGAAGCTTTCTTT. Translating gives CASSNTGFTEAFF.